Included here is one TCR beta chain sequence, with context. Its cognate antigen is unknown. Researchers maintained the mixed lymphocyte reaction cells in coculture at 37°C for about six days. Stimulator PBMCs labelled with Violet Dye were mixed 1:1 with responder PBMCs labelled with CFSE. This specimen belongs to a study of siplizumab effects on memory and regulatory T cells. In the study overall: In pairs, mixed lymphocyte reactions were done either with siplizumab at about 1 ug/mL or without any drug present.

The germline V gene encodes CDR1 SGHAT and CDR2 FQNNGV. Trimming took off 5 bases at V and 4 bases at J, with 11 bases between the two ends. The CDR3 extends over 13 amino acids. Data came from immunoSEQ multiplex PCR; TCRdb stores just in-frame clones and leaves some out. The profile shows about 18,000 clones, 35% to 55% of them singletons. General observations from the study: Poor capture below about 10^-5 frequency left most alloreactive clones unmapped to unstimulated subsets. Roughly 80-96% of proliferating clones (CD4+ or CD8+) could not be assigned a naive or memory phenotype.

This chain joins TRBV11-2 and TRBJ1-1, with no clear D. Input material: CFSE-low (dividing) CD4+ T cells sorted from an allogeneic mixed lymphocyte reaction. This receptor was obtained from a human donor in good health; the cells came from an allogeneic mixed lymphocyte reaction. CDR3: CASSPRVGTEAFF. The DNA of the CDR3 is TGTGCCAGCAGCCCAAGGGTCGGCACTGAAGCTTTCTTT. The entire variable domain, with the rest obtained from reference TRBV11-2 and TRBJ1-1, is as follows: EAGVAQSPRYKIIEKRQSVAFWCNPISGHATLYWYQQILGQGPKLLIQFQNNGVVDDSQLPKDRFSAERLKGVDSTLKIQPAKLEDSAVYLCASSPRVGTEAFFGQGTRLTVV.